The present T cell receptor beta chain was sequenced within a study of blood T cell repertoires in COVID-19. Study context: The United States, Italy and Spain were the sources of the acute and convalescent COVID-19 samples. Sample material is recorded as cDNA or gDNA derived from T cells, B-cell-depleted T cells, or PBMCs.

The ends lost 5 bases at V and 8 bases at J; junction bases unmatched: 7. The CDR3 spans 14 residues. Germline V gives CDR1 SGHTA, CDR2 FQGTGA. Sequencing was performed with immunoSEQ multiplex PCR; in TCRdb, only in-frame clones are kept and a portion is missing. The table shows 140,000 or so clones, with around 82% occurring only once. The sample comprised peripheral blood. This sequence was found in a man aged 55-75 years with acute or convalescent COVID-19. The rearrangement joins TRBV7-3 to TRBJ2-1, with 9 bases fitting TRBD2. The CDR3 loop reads CASSPSGVGDEQFF. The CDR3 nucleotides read TGTGCCAGCAGCCCTAGCGGGGTCGGCGATGAGCAGTTCTTC.